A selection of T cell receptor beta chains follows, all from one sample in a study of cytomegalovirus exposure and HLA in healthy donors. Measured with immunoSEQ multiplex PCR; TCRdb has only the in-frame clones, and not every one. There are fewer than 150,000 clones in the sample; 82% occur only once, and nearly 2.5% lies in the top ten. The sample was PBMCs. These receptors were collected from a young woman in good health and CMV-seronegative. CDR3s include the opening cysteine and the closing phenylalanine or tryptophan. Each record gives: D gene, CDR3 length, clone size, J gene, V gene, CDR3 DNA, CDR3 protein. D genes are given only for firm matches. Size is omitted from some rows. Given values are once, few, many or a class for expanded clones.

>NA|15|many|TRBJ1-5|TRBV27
TGTGCCAGCAGTTTAACAGGGAATCACAATCAGCCCCAGCATTTT
CASSLTGNHNQPQHF
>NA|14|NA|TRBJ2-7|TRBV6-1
TGTGCCAGCAGTGAAGTAGGGGCCTCCTACGAGCAGTACTTC
CASSEVGASYEQYF
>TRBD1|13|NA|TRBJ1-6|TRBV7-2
TGTGCCAGCAGCCACCGACAGGGGCCTGTGGTCCACTTT
CASSHRQGPVVHF
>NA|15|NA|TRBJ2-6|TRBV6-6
TGTGCCAGCACTGACACGTCCTCTGGGGCCAACGTCCTGACTTTC
CASTDTSSGANVLTF
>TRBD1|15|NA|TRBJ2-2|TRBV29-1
TGCAGCGTTAGCCCCCAGGGGGCCCGAGGCGGGGAGCTGTTTTTT
CSVSPQGARGGELFF
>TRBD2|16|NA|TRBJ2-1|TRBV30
TGTGCCTGGAGGAGCGAGCGGGGGCTCTCCTACAATGAGCAGTTCTTC
CAWRSERGLSYNEQFF
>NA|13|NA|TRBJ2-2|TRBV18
TGTGCCAGCTCACCCTCCAACACCGGGGAGCTGTTTTTT
CASSPSNTGELFF
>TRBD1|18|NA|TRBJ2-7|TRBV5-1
TGCGCCAGCAGCTTGGGTGTGACAGGGGGCTTAACCTCCTACGAGCAGTACTTC
CASSLGVTGGLTSYEQYF
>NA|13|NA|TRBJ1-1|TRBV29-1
TGCAGCGTTGCCGGAGTAATGAACACTGAAGCTTTCTTT
CSVAGVMNTEAFF
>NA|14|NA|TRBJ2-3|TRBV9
TGTGCCAGCAGCGTCAAACTTAGCACAGATACGCAGTATTTT
CASSVKLSTDTQYF
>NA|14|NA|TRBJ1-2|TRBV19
TGTGCCACCAAAAACCTGACAGGTTACTATGGCTACACCTTC
CATKNLTGYYGYTF
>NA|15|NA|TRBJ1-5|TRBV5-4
TGTGCCAGCAGCTTGGGGCCCGGGGGCAATCAGCCCCAGCATTTT
CASSLGPGGNQPQHF
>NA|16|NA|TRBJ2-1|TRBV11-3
TGTGCCAGCAGCTTTGGGGGGGGCCTCTCCTACAATGAGCAGTTCTTC
CASSFGGGLSYNEQFF
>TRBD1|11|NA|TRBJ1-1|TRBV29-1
TGCAGCGTGGACAGGGAATCTGAAGCTTTCTTT
CSVDRESEAFF
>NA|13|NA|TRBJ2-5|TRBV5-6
TGTGCCAGCAGCTTGGGCTTCGGGGAGACCCAGTACTTC
CASSLGFGETQYF
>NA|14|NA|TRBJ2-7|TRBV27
TGTGCCAGCAGTCCGAAACTAGTTCTCTACGAGCAGTACTTC
CASSPKLVLYEQYF
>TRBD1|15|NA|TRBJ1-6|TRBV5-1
TGCGCCAGCAGTTTCCAGGGGGCGTATAATTCACCCCTCCACTTT
CASSFQGAYNSPLHF
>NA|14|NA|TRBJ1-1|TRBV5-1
TGCGCCAGCAGCCGGGACACCGGGAACACTGAAGCTTTCTTT
CASSRDTGNTEAFF
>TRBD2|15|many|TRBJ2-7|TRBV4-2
TGTGCCAGCAGCCAGGGACTAGCGGACTCCTACGAGCAGTACTTC
CASSQGLADSYEQYF
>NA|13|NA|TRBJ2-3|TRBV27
TGTGCCAGCTTAAGGTGGGGGGAAGATACGCAGTATTTT
CASLRWGEDTQYF
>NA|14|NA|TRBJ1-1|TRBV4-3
TGCGCCAGCAGCCAAGGTCTGAGCTGGACTGAAGCTTTCTTT
CASSQGLSWTEAFF
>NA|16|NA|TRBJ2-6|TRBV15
TGTGCCACCAGCACCGGCGGGCCTCCTGGGGCCAACGTCCTGACTTTC
CATSTGGPPGANVLTF
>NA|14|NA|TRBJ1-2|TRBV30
TGTGCCTGGAGTGTTGTTCTTCGGAACTATGGCTACACCTTC
CAWSVVLRNYGYTF
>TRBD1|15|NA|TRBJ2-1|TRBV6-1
TGTGCCAGCAGTGAATATAGGACAGGGGACAATGAGCAGTTCTTC
CASSEYRTGDNEQFF
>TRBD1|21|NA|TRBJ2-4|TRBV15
TGTGCCACCAGCATGTCTTCACAGGACAGGGGTCGAGGGTTCGCCAAAAACATTCAGTACTTC
CATSMSSQDRGRGFAKNIQYF
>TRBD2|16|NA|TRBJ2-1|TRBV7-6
TGTGCCAGCAGCCTGAGCCCGGGGAGGGCCTACAATGAGCAGTTCTTC
CASSLSPGRAYNEQFF
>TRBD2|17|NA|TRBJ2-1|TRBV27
TGTGCCAGCAGTCCCGTTTGGCGGGAGTTTTCCTACAATGAGCAGTTCTTC
CASSPVWREFSYNEQFF
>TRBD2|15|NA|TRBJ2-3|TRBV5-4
TGTGCCAGCAGCCTCGCGGGACTAGCAGGCGATACGCAGTATTTT
CASSLAGLAGDTQYF
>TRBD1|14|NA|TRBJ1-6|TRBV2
TGTGCCAGCAGTGGAGGACAGGGTCGTTCACCCCTCCACTTT
CASSGGQGRSPLHF
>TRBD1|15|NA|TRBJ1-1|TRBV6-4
TGTGCCAGCAGCGCCGGGACAGGGGGGAACACTGAAGCTTTCTTT
CASSAGTGGNTEAFF
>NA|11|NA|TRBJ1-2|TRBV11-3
TGTGCCAGCAGTTTACGATCGGACACTTTTTTC
CASSLRSDTFF
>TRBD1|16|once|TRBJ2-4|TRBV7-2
TGTGCCAGCAGCCCCCGGACAGGGCTAGCCAAAAACATTCAGTACTTC
CASSPRTGLAKNIQYF
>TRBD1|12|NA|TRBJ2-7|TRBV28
TGTGCCGTCGGGACAGCGGCCTACGAGCAGTACTTC
CAVGTAAYEQYF
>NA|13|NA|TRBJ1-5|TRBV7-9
TGTGCCAGCAGCCTTCAGGGCAATCAGCCCCAGCATTTT
CASSLQGNQPQHF
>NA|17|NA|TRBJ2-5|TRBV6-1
TGTGCCAGCAGTGAAGCGGGAAGGGGGGACAGAGGGAATACCCAGTACTTC
CASSEAGRGDRGNTQYF
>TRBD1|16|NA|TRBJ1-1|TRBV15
TGTGCCACCAGCAGAGGAAGACAGGGAAGGAACACTGAAGCTTTCTTT
CATSRGRQGRNTEAFF
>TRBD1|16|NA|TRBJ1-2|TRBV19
TGTGCCAGTAGTAGGGACAGGGGAGGAACTAACTATGGCTACACCTTC
CASSRDRGGTNYGYTF
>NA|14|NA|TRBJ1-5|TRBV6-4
TGTGCCAGCAGTGAAGCAGGGGGCAATCAGCCCCAGCATTTT
CASSEAGGNQPQHF
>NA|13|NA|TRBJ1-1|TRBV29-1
TGCAGCGTTGAGGCTGCACCGAACACTGAAGCTTTCTTT
CSVEAAPNTEAFF
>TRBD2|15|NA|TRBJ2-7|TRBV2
TGTGCCAGCAGGTCCGGGACTAGCGGAACCTACGAGCAGTACTTC
CASRSGTSGTYEQYF
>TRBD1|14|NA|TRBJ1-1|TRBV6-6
TGTGCCAGCAGACTACAGGGGATGAACACTGAAGCTTTCTTT
CASRLQGMNTEAFF
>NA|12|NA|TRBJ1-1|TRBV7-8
TGTGCCAGCAGCCCTGGACAGCGAAAAGCTTTCTTT
CASSPGQRKAFF
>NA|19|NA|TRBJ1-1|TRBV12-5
TGTGCTAGTGGTTTGTTTGTATCGGGTCTCGGTTCTTCGGGGACTGAAGCTTTCTTT
CASGLFVSGLGSSGTEAFF
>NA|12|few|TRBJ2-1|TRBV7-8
TGTGCCAGCAGCTACGCGCTGGGGGGGCAGTTCTTC
CASSYALGGQFF
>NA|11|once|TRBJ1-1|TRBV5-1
TGCGCCAGCAGCTCCGTCGGGGAAGCTTTCTTT
CASSSVGEAFF
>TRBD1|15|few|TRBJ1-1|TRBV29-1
TGCAGCGTTGTGACAGGGGGAGATAAGAACACTGAAGCTTTCTTT
CSVVTGGDKNTEAFF
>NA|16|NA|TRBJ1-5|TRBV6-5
TGTGCCAGCAGTTCTAAACAAGGACAGCCAAATCAGCCCCAGCATTTT
CASSSKQGQPNQPQHF